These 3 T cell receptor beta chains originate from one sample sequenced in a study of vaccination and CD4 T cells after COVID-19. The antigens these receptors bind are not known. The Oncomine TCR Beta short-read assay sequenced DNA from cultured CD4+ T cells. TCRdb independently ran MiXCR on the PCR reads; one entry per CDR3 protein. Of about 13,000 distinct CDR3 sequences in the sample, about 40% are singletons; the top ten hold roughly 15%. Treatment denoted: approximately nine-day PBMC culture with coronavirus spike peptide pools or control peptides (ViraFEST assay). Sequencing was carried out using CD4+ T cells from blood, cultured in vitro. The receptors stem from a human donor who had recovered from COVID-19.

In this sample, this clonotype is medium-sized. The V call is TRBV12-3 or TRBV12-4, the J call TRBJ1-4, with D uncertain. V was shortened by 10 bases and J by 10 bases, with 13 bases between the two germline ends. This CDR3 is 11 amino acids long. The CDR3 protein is CATNLRGKLFF. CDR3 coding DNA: TGTGCCACTAACCTGCGGGGAAAACTGTTTTTT.

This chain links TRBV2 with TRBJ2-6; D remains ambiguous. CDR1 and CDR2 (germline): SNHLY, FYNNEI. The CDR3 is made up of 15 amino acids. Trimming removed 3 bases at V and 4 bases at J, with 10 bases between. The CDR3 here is CASSDEAAGANVLTF. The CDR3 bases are TGTGCCAGCAGTGATGAGGCTGCCGGGGCCAACGTCCTGACTTTC.

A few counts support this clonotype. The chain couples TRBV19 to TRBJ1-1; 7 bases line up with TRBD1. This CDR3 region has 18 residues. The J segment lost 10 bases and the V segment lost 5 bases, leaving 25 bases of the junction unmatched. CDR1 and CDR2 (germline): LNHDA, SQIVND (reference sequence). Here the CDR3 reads CASSYGTAAPPSMQAAFF. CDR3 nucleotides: TGTGCCAGTAGTTATGGGACAGCCGCCCCACCAAGCATGCAGGCAGCTTTCTTT.